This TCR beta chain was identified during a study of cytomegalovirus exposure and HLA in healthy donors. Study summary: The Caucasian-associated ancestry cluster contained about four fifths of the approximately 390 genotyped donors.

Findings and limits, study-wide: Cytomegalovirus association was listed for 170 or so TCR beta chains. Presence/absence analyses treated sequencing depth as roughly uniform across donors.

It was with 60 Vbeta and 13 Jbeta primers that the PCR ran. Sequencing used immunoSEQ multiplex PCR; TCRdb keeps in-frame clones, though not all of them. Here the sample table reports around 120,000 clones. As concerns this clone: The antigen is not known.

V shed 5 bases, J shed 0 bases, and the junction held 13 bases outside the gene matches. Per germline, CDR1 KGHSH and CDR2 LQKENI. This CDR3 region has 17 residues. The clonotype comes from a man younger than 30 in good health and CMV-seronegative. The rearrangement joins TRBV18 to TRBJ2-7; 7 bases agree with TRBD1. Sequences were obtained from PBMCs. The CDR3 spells CASSSGGPGQFSYEQYF. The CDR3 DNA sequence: TGTGCCAGCTCATCAGGAGGCCCGGGACAGTTCTCCTACGAGCAGTACTTC.